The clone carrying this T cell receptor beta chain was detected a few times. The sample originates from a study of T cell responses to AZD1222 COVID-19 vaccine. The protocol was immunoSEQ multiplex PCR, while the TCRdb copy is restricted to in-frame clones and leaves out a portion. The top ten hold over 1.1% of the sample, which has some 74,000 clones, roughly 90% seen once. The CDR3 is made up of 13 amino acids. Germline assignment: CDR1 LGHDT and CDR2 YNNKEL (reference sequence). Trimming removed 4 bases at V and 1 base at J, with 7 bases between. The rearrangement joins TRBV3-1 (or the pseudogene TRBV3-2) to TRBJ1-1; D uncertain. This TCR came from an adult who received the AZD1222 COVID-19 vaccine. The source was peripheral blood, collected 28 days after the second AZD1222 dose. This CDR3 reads CASSPFGNTEAFF. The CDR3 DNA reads TGTGCCAGCAGCCCCTTTGGGAACACTGAAGCTTTCTTT.